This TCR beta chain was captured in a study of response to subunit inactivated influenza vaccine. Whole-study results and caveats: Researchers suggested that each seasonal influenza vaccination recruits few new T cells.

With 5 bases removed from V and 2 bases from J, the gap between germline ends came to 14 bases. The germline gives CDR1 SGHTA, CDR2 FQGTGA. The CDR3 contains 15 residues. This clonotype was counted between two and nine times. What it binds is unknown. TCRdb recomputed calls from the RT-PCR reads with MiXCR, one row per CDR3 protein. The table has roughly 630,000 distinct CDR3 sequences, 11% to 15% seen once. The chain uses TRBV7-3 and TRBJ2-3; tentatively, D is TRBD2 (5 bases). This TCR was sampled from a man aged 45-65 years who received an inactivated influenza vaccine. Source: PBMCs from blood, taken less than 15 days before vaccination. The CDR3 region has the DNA TGTGCCAGCAGCGTGCTCCCCGGGGTCACAGATACGCAGTATTTT. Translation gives CASSVLPGVTDTQYF.